This T cell receptor beta chain was captured in a study of blood T cells in healthy people across ages. Study findings and constraints: What prevented conclusive comparison of naive and antigen-experienced cells was that PBMCs were unsorted.

V was cut by 5 bases and J by 1 base, with 18 bases left in between. This CDR3 is built from 16 residues. CDR1 and CDR2 from the germline V gene are MNHEY and SVGEGT. With respect to this clonotype: Antigen: not known.

Primed by a sample-barcoded 5' primer and a J-beta primer mix, a second PCR proceeded for 7 to 11 cycles. TCRdb fed the 5' RACE reads into MiXCR, producing one record per CDR3 protein. The sample carries roughly 570,000 distinct CDR3 sequences, 25% to 30% recorded once. The chain employs TRBV6-2 or TRBV6-3 and TRBJ2-7; TRBD1 or TRBD2 may be the D gene (5 bases each). Sequences were obtained from blood. This clonotype was sampled from a woman in her sixties or seventies in good health. CDR3: CASSKGRQSLSYEQYF. DNA for the CDR3: TGTGCCAGCAGTAAGGGGAGACAGAGCCTTTCCTACGAGCAGTACTTC.